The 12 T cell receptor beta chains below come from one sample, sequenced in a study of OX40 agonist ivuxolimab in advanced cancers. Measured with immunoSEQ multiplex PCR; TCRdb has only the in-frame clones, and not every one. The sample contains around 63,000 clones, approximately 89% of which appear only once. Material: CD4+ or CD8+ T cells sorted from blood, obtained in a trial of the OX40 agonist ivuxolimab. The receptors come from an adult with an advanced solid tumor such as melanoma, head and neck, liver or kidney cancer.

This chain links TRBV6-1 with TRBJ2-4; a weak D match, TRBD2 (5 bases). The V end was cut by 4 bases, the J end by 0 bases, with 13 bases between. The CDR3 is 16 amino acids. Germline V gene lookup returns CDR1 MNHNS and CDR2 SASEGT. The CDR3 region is CASSGEGVLAKNIQYF. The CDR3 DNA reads TGTGCCAGCAGTGGAGAGGGCGTTCTAGCCAAAAACATTCAGTACTTC.

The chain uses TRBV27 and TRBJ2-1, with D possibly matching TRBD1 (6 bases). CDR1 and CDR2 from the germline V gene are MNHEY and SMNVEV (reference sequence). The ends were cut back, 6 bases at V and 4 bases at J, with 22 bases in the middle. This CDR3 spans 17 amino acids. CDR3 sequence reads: CASRKTLVGARYNEQFF. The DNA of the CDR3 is TGTGCCAGCAGAAAAACCCTCGTGGGGGCAAGGTACAATGAGCAGTTCTTC.

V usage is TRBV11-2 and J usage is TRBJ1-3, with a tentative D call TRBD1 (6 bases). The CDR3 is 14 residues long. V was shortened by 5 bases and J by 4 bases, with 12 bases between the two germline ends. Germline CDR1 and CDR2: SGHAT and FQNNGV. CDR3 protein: CASSRDISGNTIYF. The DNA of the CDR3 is TGTGCCAGCAGCCGGGACATCTCGGGAAACACCATATATTTT.

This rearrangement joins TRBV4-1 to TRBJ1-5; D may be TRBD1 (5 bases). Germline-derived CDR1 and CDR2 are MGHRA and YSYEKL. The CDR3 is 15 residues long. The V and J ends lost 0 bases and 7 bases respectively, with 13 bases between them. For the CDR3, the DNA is TGCGCCAGCAGCCAAGAGTGGGGGTTCGGCCAGCCCCAGCATTTT. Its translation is CASSQEWGFGQPQHF.

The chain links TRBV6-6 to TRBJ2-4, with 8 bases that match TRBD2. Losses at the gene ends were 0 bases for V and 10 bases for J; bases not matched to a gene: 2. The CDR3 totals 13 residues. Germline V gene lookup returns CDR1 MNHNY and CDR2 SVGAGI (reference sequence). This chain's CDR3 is CASSYSAGAIQYF. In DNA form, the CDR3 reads TGTGCCAGCAGTTACTCAGCGGGGGCGATTCAGTACTTC.

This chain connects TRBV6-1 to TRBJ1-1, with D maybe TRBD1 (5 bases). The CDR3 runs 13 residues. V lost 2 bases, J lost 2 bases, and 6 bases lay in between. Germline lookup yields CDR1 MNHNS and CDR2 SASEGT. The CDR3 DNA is TGTGCCAGCAGTGAACAGGGAAACACTGAAGCTTTCTTT. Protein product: CASSEQGNTEAFF.

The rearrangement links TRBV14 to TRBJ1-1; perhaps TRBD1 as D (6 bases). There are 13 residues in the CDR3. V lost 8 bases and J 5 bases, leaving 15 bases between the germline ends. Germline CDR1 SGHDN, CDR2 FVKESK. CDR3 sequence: CASDRQGHTEAFF. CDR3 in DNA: TGTGCCAGCGATAGGCAGGGGCATACTGAAGCTTTCTTT. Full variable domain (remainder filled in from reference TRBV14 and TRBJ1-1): EAGVTQFPSHSVIEKGQTVTLRCDPISGHDNLYWYRRVMGKEIKFLLHFVKESKQDESGMPNNRFLAERTGGTYSTLKVQPAELEDSGVYFCASDRQGHTEAFFGQGTRLTVV.

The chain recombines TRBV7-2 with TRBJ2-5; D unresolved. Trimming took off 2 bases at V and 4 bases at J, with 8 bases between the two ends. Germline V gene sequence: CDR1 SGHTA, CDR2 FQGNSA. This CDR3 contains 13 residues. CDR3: CASSLSGIETQYF. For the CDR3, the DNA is TGTGCCAGCAGCTTATCGGGCATAGAGACCCAGTACTTC.

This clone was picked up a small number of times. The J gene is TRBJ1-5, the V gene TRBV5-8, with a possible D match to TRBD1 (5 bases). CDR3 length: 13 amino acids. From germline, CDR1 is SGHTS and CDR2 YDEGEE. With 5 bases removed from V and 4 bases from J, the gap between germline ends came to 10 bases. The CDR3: CASSPGGNQPQHF. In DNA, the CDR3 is TGTGCCAGCAGTCCGGGGGGGAATCAGCCCCAGCATTTT.

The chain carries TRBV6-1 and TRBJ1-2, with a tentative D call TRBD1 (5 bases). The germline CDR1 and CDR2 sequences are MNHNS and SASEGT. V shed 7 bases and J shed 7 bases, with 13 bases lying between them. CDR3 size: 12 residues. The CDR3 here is CASTSGGFGYTF. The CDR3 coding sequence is TGTGCCAGCACCTCTGGGGGGTTTGGCTACACCTTC.

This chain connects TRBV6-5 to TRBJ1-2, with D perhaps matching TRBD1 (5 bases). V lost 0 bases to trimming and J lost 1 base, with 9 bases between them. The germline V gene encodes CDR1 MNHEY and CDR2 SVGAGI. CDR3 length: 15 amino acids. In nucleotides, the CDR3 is TGTGCCAGCAGTTACTCGGGACGGAATAACTATGGCTACACCTTC. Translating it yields CASSYSGRNNYGYTF.

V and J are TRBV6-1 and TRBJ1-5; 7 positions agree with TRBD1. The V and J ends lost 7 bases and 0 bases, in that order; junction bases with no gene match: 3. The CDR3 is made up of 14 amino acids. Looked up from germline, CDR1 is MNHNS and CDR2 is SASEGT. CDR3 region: CASKQGNSNQPQHF. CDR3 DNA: TGTGCCAGCAAACAGGGGAATAGCAATCAGCCCCAGCATTTT.